A single sample gave rise to the 16 T cell receptor beta chains below, sequenced in a study of blood T cell repertoires in COVID-19. Only in-frame clones appear in the TCRdb table, and some are missing; sequencing was by immunoSEQ multiplex PCR. This sample carries fewer than 200,000 clones, roughly 91% of them seen once, and the ten largest clones take under 6.5%. Sequenced: peripheral blood. These receptors all come from a man aged 40-49 years with active or convalescent COVID-19.

In DNA, the CDR3 is TGTGCCAGCACCTCAAACCGGGCCTATAATTCACCCCTCCACTTT. Amino acid sequence: CASTSNRAYNSPLHF. The chain carries TRBV7-8 and TRBJ1-6, with D unclear. This CDR3 spans 15 amino acids. Trimming removed 7 bases at V and 2 bases at J, with 12 bases between. Germline loops: CDR1 SGHVS, CDR2 FQNEAQ. The full variable domain, rest sourced from reference TRBV7-8 and TRBJ1-6, is GAGVSQSPRYKVAKRGQDVALRCDPISGHVSLFWYQQALGQGPEFLTYFQNEAQLDKSGLPSDRFFAERPEGSVSTLKIQRTQQEDSAVYLCASTSNRAYNSPLHFGNGTRLTVT.

This chain links TRBV21-1 with TRBJ1-5; the table's TRBD1 call for D was not verified on the DNA. TRBV21-1 is termed a pseudogene. The length of the CDR3 is 15 residues. The CDR3 DNA reads TGTGCCAGCAGCGCATCCGGGACAGAAAATCAGCCCCAGCATTTT. Translating it yields CASSASGTENQPQHF.

The chain couples TRBV5-1 to TRBJ2-7; no firm D call. Deletions cut 4 bases from V and 4 bases from J, with 12 bases between. Germline V gene sequence: CDR1 SGHRS, CDR2 YFSETQ. The CDR3 contains 13 residues. The CDR3 spells CASSESGGYEQYF. CDR3 coding DNA: TGCGCCAGCAGCGAGTCAGGTGGTTACGAGCAGTACTTC.

V and J are TRBV6-2 or TRBV6-3 and TRBJ2-1; 10 bases match TRBD2. This CDR3 is 15 amino acids long. CDR1 and CDR2 (germline): MNHEY, SVGEGT. Trimming at V came to 0 bases and at J to 9 bases, leaving 5 bases not matched to a gene. CDR3 in amino acids: CASSYSQRGGFEQFF. For the CDR3, the DNA is TGTGCCAGCAGTTACTCGCAGCGGGGGGGGTTTGAGCAGTTCTTC.

The genes are TRBV7-2 and TRBJ2-1; D is unresolved. Per germline, CDR1 SGHTA and CDR2 FQGNSA. V lost 3 bases and J 0 bases, leaving 15 bases between the germline ends. The CDR3 totals 17 residues. CDR3 sequence (DNA): TGTGCCAGCAGCTTCGTCCTGCGGATGGTCTCCTACAATGAGCAGTTCTTC. Protein: CASSFVLRMVSYNEQFF.

The chain recombines TRBV6-4 with TRBJ2-1; TRBD1 matches at 9 bases. J lost 6 bases, V lost 0 bases, and 0 bases had no gene match. The CDR3 runs 14 residues. Germline CDR1 reads MRHNA; CDR2 reads SNTAGT. The CDR3 protein is CASSDSTGGNEQFF. DNA of the CDR3: TGTGCCAGCAGTGACTCGACAGGGGGCAATGAGCAGTTCTTC.

The chain recombines TRBV5-1 with TRBJ1-2; D remains ambiguous. The CDR3 is 12 amino acids. V was shortened by 9 bases and J by 2 bases, with 11 bases between the two germline ends. Germline CDR1 is SGHRS and CDR2 is YFSETQ. CDR3 residues: CATREGNYGYTF. The CDR3 DNA follows: TGCGCCACACGAGAGGGAAACTATGGCTACACCTTC.

The genes are TRBV6-5 and TRBJ2-5, with 12 bases that match TRBD2. J lost 2 bases, V lost 2 bases, and 3 bases had no gene match. The CDR3 consists of 16 residues. Germline lookup yields CDR1 MNHEY and CDR2 SVGAGI. Here the CDR3 reads CASSYLTSGGQETQYF. The CDR3 nucleotides are TGTGCCAGCAGTTACCTGACTAGCGGGGGACAAGAGACCCAGTACTTC.

The sample holds one count of this clone. The V call is TRBV27, the J call TRBJ1-2; 8 bases map to TRBD1. With 3 bases clipped from V and 7 bases from J, the junction kept 4 bases outside the gene matches. From germline, CDR1 is MNHEY and CDR2 SMNVEV (reference sequence). The CDR3 is made up of 13 amino acids. The CDR3 nucleotides read TGTGCCAGCAGTTTTAGGCAGGGGGCTGGCTACACCTTC. It is translated as CASSFRQGAGYTF.

The chain uses TRBV6-2 or TRBV6-3 and TRBJ2-5; the D gene is possibly TRBD1 (5 bases). V was pared by 5 bases and J by 2 bases, with 12 bases between. This CDR3 has 14 amino acids. Germline V gene lookup returns CDR1 MNHEY and CDR2 SVGEGT. The chain's CDR3 is CASSPRVVQETQYF. The CDR3 DNA reads TGTGCCAGCAGTCCCAGGGTCGTACAAGAGACCCAGTACTTC.

The rearrangement joins TRBV6-5 to TRBJ1-2, with 9 bases that match TRBD1. The CDR3 spans 13 residues. Germline V gene data show CDR1 as MNHEY and CDR2 as SVGAGI. The trim removed 8 bases at V and 8 bases at J, leaving 9 bases unmatched. This CDR3 reads CASGIQGAEGYTF. The DNA of the CDR3 is TGTGCCAGCGGAATACAGGGGGCAGAGGGCTACACCTTC.

The genes are TRBV7-3 and TRBJ1-5; TRBD1 is a possible D gene (5 bases). The CDR3 consists of 14 residues. Germline-derived CDR1 and CDR2 are SGHTA and FQGTGA. Trimming removed 2 bases from V and 2 bases from J, with 7 bases in between. CDR3 amino acids: CASSLGGGNQPQHF. The CDR3 nucleotides read TGTGCCAGCAGCTTAGGGGGGGGCAATCAGCCCCAGCATTTT.

The chain carries TRBV19 and TRBJ1-1, with a possible D match to TRBD1 (5 bases). Germline CDR1 and CDR2: LNHDA and SQIVND (reference sequence). The V end was cut by 6 bases, the J end by 3 bases, with 11 bases between. CDR3 size: 13 residues. The CDR3 DNA reads TGTGCCAGTAGCCCCAGGGTGGACACTGAAGCTTTCTTT. Protein: CASSPRVDTEAFF.

The chain couples TRBV4-1 to TRBJ2-7, with D possibly TRBD2 on 5 matching bases. The CDR3 is 15 amino acids. The germline V gene has CDR1 MGHRA and CDR2 YSYEKL. V was cut by 4 bases and J by 2 bases, with 15 bases left in between. CDR3 in DNA: TGCGCCAGCAGCCTATCCACGGACTTAACCTACGAGCAGTACTTC. Amino acid sequence: CASSLSTDLTYEQYF.

The V and J genes are TRBV18 and TRBJ1-4; D gene ambiguous. The CDR3 consists of 15 residues. With 3 bases removed from V and 2 bases from J, the gap between germline ends came to 10 bases. CDR1 and CDR2 from the germline V gene are KGHSH and LQKENI. DNA of the CDR3: TGTGCCAGCTCACCGGAGATTGGGACTAATGAAAAACTGTTTTTT. Its protein product is CASSPEIGTNEKLFF.

The chain is built from TRBV11-2 and TRBJ2-3; TRBD1 might be the D (5 bases). The CDR3 sequence is 14 residues long. The V gene's germline CDR1 is SGHAT and CDR2 FQNNGV. Trimming left V 2 bases short and J 2 bases short, with 8 bases between. CDR3 loop: CASSLNRLTDTQYF. For the CDR3, the DNA is TGTGCCAGCAGCTTAAACAGGCTCACAGATACGCAGTATTTT.